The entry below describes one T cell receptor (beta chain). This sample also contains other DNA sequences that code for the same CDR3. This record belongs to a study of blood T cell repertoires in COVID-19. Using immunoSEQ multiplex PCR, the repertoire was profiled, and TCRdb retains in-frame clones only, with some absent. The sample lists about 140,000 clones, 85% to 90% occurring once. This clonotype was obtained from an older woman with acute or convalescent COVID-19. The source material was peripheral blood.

In DNA, the CDR3 is TGTGCCAGCTCACCTCGGGGGGCGACTAATGAAAAACTGTTTTTT. This codes for CASSPRGATNEKLFF. The V call is TRBV18, the J call TRBJ1-4; possible D gene TRBD1, 6 bases. V gave up 3 bases and J gave up 2 bases, with 10 bases separating them. Per the germline V gene, CDR1 is KGHSH and CDR2 is LQKENI. The CDR3 covers 15 residues.